Listed below are T cell receptor beta chains from one sample, sequenced in a study of T cell changes during pregnancy in multiple sclerosis. Clones were sequenced by immunoSEQ multiplex PCR, and TCRdb holds only the in-frame ones, with some missing. Here the sample spans approximately 70,000 clones, roughly 94% being singletons. Material: peripheral blood, obtained in the second trimester of pregnancy. All receptors come from a female donor in good health, enrolled as a control in a pregnancy study. The CDR3 runs from the conserved cysteine through the conserved F or W. A D gene is named only where the DNA matches it firmly. Clone size is given for some rows only: seen once, a few or many times, or a class if the clone is expanded.

TRBV5-1	.	.	TRBJ2-2	TGCGCCAGCAGCGCCGAAGGAGGGACGGGTACCGGGGAGCTGTTTTTT	CASSAEGGTGTGELFF
TRBV4-2	.	.	TRBJ2-2	TGTGCCAGCAGCCTTAGCGGAGAGATCACCGGGGAGCTGTTTTTT	CASSLSGEITGELFF
TRBV5-1	.	TRBD2	TRBJ2-1	TGCGCCAGCAAGGTGCGGGAGGGGGAGTTAAGGGAGCAGTTCTTC	CASKVREGELREQFF
TRBV5-1	.	.	TRBJ1-6	TGCGCCAGCAGCTCCGACCTCGGGGTCGGATCACCCCTCCACTTT	CASSSDLGVGSPLHF
TRBV27	.	TRBD1	TRBJ1-3	TGTGCCAGCAGTTTAGGGCCCCCACAGGGGGCGACAGGAAACACCATATATTTT	CASSLGPPQGATGNTIYF
TRBV7-2	.	TRBD2	TRBJ2-7	TGTGCCAGCAGCTCGGTGGGGGGGACGGAGCAGTACTTC	CASSSVGGTEQYF
TRBV30	once	TRBD1	TRBJ2-2	TGTGCCTGCCTGCGGGACAGGGAGTCCGGGGAGCTGTTTTTT	CACLRDRESGELFF
TRBV19	.	.	TRBJ1-6	TGTGCCAGTAGTTCGCCCCTCCACTTT	CASSSPLHF
TRBV6-1	.	.	TRBJ2-1	TGTGCCAGCAGCTATCGACTGACTTCCTACAATGAGCAGTTCTTC	CASSYRLTSYNEQFF
TRBV6-5	.	.	TRBJ1-2	TGTGCCAGCAGAGCCCCGGGGGTCGGACACTATGGCTACACCTTC	CASRAPGVGHYGYTF
TRBV7-9	.	.	TRBJ2-7	TGTGCCAGCAGTTTCGGACAGTCCTCCTACGAGCAGTACTTC	CASSFGQSSYEQYF
TRBV4-1	.	TRBD2	TRBJ2-6	TGCGCCAGCAGCCAAGTCCGGGGGGAAGGGGCCAACGTCCTGACTTTC	CASSQVRGEGANVLTF
TRBV5-1	.	TRBD1	TRBJ1-1	TGCGCCAGCAGCCGACAGGGGGCAGACACTGAAGCTTTCTTT	CASSRQGADTEAFF
TRBV5-6	.	.	TRBJ2-7	TGTGCCAGCAGCACGTCTAGGATGAAAGCGCAGTACTTC	CASSTSRMKAQYF
TRBV9	.	TRBD1	TRBJ2-7	TGTGCCAGCAGCCCCCAGGGGGCAAGCTCCTACGAGCAGTACTTC	CASSPQGASSYEQYF
TRBV19	once	TRBD2	TRBJ2-1	TGTGCCAGCCGAACCCCCGGGACTAGCGACAATGAGCAGTTCTTC	CASRTPGTSDNEQFF
TRBV19	.	TRBD2	TRBJ2-5	TGTGCCAGTAGTATAGGTGGAAGCGGGAGGCCCGACTTC	CASSIGGSGRPDF
TRBV2	.	.	TRBJ2-7	TGTGCCAGCATGACAGCTTCCTACGAGCAGTACTTC	CASMTASYEQYF
TRBV5-1	.	.	TRBJ1-5	TGCGCCAGCAGCTTGGAACCAGGGGTCGGGCCCCAGCATTTT	CASSLEPGVGPQHF
TRBV27	.	.	TRBJ1-5	TGTGCCAGCTCCCCCACAGACCCCAATCAGCCCCAGCATTTT	CASSPTDPNQPQHF
TRBV7-8	.	TRBD2	TRBJ2-2	TGTGCCAGCAGCTTATACGGGAGGTGGGGCGGGGAGCTGTTTTTT	CASSLYGRWGGELFF
TRBV7-9	.	.	TRBJ2-5	TGTGCCAGCAGCTTCTCACCGGGACACGTTTTTCAAGAGACCCAGTACTTC	CASSFSPGHVFQETQYF
TRBV7-2	.	.	TRBJ2-2	TGTGCCAGCCGGGACTCTCTCCCCGGGGAGCTGTTTTTT	CASRDSLPGELFF
TRBV5-6	.	TRBD1	TRBJ2-3	TGTGCCAGCAGCTTGTGGACAGGGAGGGATACGCAGTATTTT	CASSLWTGRDTQYF
TRBV27	once	TRBD2	TRBJ2-3	TGTGCCAGCAGTTTAGGCGGGAGGGCCTATTATTTT	CASSLGGRAYYF
TRBV6-4	.	.	TRBJ2-5	TGTGCCAGCAGTGGGGAGGAGACCCAGTACTTC	CASSGEETQYF
TRBV5-1	.	TRBD1	TRBJ2-7	TGCGCCAGCAGCTTGCTCCAGGGGGTCGACGAGCAGTACTTC	CASSLLQGVDEQYF
TRBV7-6	.	TRBD1	TRBJ2-3	TGTGCCAGCAGCTCCCTAACAGGGGCCCCGAGGCACACAGATACGCAGTATTTT	CASSSLTGAPRHTDTQYF
TRBV5-1	.	TRBD1	TRBJ1-3	TGCGCCAGCAGCTCACAGGGGTCTGGAAACACCATATATTTT	CASSSQGSGNTIYF
TRBV18	.	.	TRBJ1-2	TGTGCCAGCTCACCCCAGGGTGATCACTATGGCTACACCTTC	CASSPQGDHYGYTF
TRBV29-1	once	TRBD1	TRBJ1-2	TGCAGCGTTCAACTACAGGGGTTCTATGGCTACACCTTC	CSVQLQGFYGYTF
TRBV28	.	TRBD1	TRBJ2-1	TGTGCCAGCAGTTTTCGGACAGGCTCCTACAATGAGCAGTTCTTC	CASSFRTGSYNEQFF
TRBV13	.	TRBD1	TRBJ1-4	TGTGCCAGCAGCTTTCGGGACAGGGTGAATGAAAAACTGTTTTTT	CASSFRDRVNEKLFF